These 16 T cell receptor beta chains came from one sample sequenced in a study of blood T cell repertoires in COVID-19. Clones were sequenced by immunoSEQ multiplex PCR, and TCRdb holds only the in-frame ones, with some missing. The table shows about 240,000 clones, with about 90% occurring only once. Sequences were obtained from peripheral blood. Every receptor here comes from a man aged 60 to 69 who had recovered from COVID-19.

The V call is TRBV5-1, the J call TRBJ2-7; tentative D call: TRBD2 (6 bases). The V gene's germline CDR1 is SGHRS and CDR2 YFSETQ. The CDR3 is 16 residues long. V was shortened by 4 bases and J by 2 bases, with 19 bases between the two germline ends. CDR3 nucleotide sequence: TGCGCCAGCAGCCCCCCAGCAGGTCGGGGGACCTACGAGCAGTACGTC. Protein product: CASSPPAGRGTYEQYV.

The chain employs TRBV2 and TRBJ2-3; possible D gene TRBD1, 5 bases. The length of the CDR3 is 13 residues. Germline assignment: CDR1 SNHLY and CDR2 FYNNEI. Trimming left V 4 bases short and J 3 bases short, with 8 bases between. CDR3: CASSGRATDTQYF. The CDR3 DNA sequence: TGTGCCAGCAGTGGCAGGGCGACAGATACGCAGTATTTT.

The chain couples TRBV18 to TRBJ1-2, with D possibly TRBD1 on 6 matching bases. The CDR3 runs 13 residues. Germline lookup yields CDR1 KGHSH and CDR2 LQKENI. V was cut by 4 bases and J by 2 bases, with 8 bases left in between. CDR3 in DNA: TGTGCCAGCTCACTACAGGGAAACTATGGCTACACCTTC. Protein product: CASSLQGNYGYTF.

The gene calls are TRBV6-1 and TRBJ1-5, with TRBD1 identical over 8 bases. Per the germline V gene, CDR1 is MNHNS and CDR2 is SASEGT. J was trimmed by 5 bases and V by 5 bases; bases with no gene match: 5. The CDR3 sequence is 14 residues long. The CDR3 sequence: CASSFATGDQPQHF. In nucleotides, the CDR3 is TGTGCCAGCAGTTTCGCGACAGGGGATCAGCCCCAGCATTTT.

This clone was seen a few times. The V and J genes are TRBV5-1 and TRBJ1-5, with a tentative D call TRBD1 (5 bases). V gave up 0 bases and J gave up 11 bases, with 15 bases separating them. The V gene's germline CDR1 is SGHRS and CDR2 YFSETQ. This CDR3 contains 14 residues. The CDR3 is CASSLGPGSLSQHF. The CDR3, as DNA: TGCGCCAGCAGCTTGGGCCCAGGGTCCCTATCCCAGCATTTT.

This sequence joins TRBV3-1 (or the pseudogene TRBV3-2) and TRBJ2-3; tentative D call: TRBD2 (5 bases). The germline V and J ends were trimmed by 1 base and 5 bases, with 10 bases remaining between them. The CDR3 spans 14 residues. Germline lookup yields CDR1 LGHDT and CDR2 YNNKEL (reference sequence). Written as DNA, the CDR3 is TGTGCCAGCAGCCAAGGGGCTAGCCTAGATACGCAGTATTTT. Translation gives CASSQGASLDTQYF.

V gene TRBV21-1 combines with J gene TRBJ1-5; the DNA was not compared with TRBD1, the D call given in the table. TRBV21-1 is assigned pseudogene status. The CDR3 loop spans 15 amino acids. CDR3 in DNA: TGTGCCAGCAGCAATGATCGGGACAACGAACAGCCCCAGCATTTT. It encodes CASSNDRDNEQPQHF.

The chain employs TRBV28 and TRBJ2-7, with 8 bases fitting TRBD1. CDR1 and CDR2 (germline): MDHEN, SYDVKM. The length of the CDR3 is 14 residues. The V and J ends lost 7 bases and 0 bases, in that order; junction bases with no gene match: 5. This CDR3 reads CASKRQGSSYEQYF. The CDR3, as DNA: TGTGCCAGCAAGCGACAGGGGAGCTCCTACGAGCAGTACTTC.

This CDR3 is CASSEGQNFNQPQHF. In DNA, the CDR3 is TGTGCCAGCAGTGAAGGACAGAATTTCAATCAGCCCCAGCATTTT. V usage is TRBV6-1 and J usage is TRBJ1-5, with a weak D call TRBD1 (5 bases). The V gene's germline CDR1 is MNHNS and CDR2 SASEGT. V dropped 1 base and J dropped 3 bases, with 10 bases sitting between them. This CDR3 has 15 amino acids.

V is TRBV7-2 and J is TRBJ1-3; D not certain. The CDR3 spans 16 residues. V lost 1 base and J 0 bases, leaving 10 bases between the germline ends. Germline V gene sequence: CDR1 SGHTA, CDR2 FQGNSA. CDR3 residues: CASSLGPLSSGNTIYF. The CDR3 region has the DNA TGTGCCAGCAGCTTAGGCCCGCTCAGCTCTGGAAACACCATATATTTT. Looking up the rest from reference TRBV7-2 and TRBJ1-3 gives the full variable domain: GAGVSQSPSNKVTEKGKDVELRCDPISGHTALYWYRQSLGQGLEFLIYFQGNSAPDKSGLPSDRFSAERTGGSVSTLTIQRTQQEDSAVYLCASSLGPLSSGNTIYFGEGSWLTVV.

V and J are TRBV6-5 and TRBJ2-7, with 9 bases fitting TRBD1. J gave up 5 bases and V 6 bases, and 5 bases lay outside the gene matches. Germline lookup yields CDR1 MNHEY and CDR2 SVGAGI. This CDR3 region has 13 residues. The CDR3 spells CASSRTGVDEQYV. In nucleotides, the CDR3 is TGTGCCAGCAGCCGGACAGGGGTGGACGAGCAGTACGTC.

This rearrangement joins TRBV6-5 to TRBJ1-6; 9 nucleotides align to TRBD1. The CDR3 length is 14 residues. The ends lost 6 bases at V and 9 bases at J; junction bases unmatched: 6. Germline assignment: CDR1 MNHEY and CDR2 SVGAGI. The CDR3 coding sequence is TGTGCCAGCAGGCCCGGACAGGGGATTTCACCCCTCCACTTT. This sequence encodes CASRPGQGISPLHF.

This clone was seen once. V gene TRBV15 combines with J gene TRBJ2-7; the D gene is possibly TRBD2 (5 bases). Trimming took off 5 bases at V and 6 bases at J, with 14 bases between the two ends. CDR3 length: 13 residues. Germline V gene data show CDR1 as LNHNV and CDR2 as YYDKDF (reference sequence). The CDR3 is CATSGERVGEQYV. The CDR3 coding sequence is TGTGCCACCAGCGGGGAGCGTGTAGGCGAGCAGTACGTC.

CDR3 residues: CASSLDGTEAYEQYF. Written as DNA, the CDR3 is TGCGCCAGCAGCTTAGACGGGACAGAGGCCTACGAGCAGTACTTC. The rearrangement uses TRBV5-1 and TRBJ2-7; 7 positions agree with TRBD1. Per the germline V gene, CDR1 is SGHRS and CDR2 is YFSETQ. V lost 2 bases, J lost 2 bases, and 7 bases stayed unmatched. The CDR3 has 15 residues. The variable domain in full, completed from reference TRBV5-1 and TRBJ2-7, reads KAGVTQTPRYLIKTRGQQVTLSCSPISGHRSVSWYQQTPGQGLQFLFEYFSETQRNKGNFPGRFSGRQFSNSRSEMNVSTLELGDSALYLCASSLDGTEAYEQYFGPGTRLTVT.

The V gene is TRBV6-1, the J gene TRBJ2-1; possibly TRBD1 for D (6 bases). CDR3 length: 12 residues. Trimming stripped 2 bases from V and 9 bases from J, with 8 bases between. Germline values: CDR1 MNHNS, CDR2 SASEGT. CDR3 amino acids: CASSEFRGEQFF. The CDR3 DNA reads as TGTGCCAGCAGTGAATTCAGGGGTGAGCAGTTCTTC.

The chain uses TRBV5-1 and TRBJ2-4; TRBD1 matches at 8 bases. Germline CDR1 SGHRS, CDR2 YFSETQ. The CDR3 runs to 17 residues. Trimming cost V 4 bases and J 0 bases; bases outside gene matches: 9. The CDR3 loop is CASSMGQDFLAKNIQYF. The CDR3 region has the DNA TGCGCCAGCAGCATGGGACAGGATTTCCTAGCCAAAAACATTCAGTACTTC.